A single sample is the source of the 3 T cell receptor beta chains below, sequenced in a study of T cell responses to AZD1222 COVID-19 vaccine. TCRdb keeps only in-frame clones here, not all; method: immunoSEQ multiplex PCR. The table lists 130,000 to 150,000 clones, 91% of them singletons. Sequencing was performed on peripheral blood, taken on day 0 of AZD1222 vaccination. Receptors were obtained from an adult in good health.

The genes are TRBV2 and TRBJ1-1; TRBD1 might be the D (6 bases). Germline-derived CDR1 and CDR2 are SNHLY and FYNNEI. V was trimmed by 2 bases and J by 4 bases, leaving 17 bases between them. The CDR3 runs to 16 residues. CDR3 in amino acids: CASSEWGTISGTEAFF. Here the CDR3 DNA reads TGTGCCAGCAGTGAATGGGGGACAATCTCAGGCACTGAAGCTTTCTTT.

V is TRBV7-2 and J is TRBJ1-6; D uncertain. The CDR3 runs 12 residues. Per germline, CDR1 SGHTA and CDR2 FQGNSA. Here the CDR3 DNA reads TGTGGGTCGTGCCGATCTAATTCACCCCTCCACTTT. The encoded protein is CGSCRSNSPLHF.

The CDR3 here is CASSILTGQNDGYTF. The CDR3 nucleotides read TGTGCCAGCAGCATTCTGACAGGGCAGAACGATGGCTACACCTTC. The chain has TRBV21-1 and TRBJ1-2; the table gives TRBD1 as D, unverified against the DNA. TRBV21-1 is marked as a pseudogene. The CDR3 sequence is 15 residues long.